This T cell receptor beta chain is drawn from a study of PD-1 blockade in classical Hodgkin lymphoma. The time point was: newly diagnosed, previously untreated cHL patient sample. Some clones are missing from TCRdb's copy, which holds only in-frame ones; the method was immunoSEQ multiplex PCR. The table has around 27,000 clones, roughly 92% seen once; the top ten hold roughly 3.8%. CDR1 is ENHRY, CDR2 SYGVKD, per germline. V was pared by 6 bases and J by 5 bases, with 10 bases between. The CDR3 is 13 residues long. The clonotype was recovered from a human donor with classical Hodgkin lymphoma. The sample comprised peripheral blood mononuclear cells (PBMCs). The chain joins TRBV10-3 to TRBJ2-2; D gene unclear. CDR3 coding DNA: TGTGCCATCAGGGGCTATCTGACCGGGGAGCTGTTTTTT. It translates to CAIRGYLTGELFF.